Shown below are 20 T cell receptor beta chains from a single sample sequenced in a study of beta chain features in type 1 diabetes. Study-level points and caveats: Among patients with Type 1 diabetes, TCRB CDR3s were moderately but significantly shorter in every one of the four CD4+ subsets.

What was sequenced were expressed TCRB transcripts, since all of the isolated RNA had been reverse transcribed. Assay used: immunoSEQ multiplex PCR; TCRdb lists only in-frame clones, some missing. In the table there are some 350,000 clones, about 10% of which are singletons. Which antigens these TCRs recognize remains unknown. Sequencing input: central memory CD4+ T cells from blood. The receptors derive from a man younger than 45 with type 1 diabetes.

This clone has only a few counts. This rearrangement joins TRBV19 to TRBJ1-5, with 8 nucleotides matching TRBD1. V lost 6 bases to trimming and J lost 2 bases; unmatched junction nucleotides: 24. Looked up from germline, CDR1 is LNHDA and CDR2 is SQIVND (reference sequence). This CDR3 has 21 amino acids. This chain's CDR3 is CASSPTHSNARGRGGNQPQHF. Here the CDR3 DNA reads TGTGCCAGTAGCCCGACCCATTCCAACGCCAGGGGGCGTGGAGGCAATCAGCCCCAGCATTTT. The full variable domain, rest sourced from reference TRBV19 and TRBJ1-5, is DGGITQSPKYLFRKEGQNVTLSCEQNLNHDAMYWYRQDPGQGLRLIYYSQIVNDFQKGDIAEGYSVSREKKESFPLTVTSAQKNPTAFYLCASSPTHSNARGRGGNQPQHFGDGTRLSIL.

A few counts support this clone. CDR3 bases: TGTGCCAGCTCACCGGGACAGCAGAACACTGAAGCTTTCTTT. Translating gives CASSPGQQNTEAFF. The chain links TRBV18 to TRBJ1-1; TRBD1 matches 7 bases. The CDR3 has 14 residues. Trimming cost V 3 bases and J 1 base; bases outside gene matches: 2. Germline assignment: CDR1 KGHSH and CDR2 LQKENI.

This clone was seen more than once but under ten times. The chain employs TRBV4-2 and TRBJ2-7; 8 bases agree with TRBD1. This CDR3 has 15 residues. Per the germline V gene, CDR1 is LGHNA and CDR2 is YNFKEQ. The trim removed 4 bases at V and 3 bases at J, leaving 8 bases unmatched. The CDR3 loop is CASSRGLDRDYEQYF. CDR3 DNA sequence: TGTGCCAGCAGCCGGGGTTTGGACAGGGACTACGAGCAGTACTTC.

The table lists this clone with a few counts. The chain has TRBV7-8 and TRBJ2-1, with 9 bases identical to TRBD2. CDR1 and CDR2 (germline): SGHVS, FQNEAQ. With V trimmed by 7 bases and J by 2 bases, 6 bases remained unmatched. This CDR3 contains 15 residues. CDR3 amino acids: CASTLLAGTYNEQFF. The CDR3 region has the DNA TGTGCCAGCACCCTACTAGCGGGTACCTACAATGAGCAGTTCTTC.

CDR3 sequence: CASSLSASGTYEQYF. CDR3 DNA sequence: TGTGCCAGCAGTTTATCGGCTAGCGGGACTTACGAGCAGTACTTC. The V gene is TRBV27, the J gene TRBJ2-5; the match to TRBD2 covers 9 bases. The J call is doubtful: the DNA matches TRBJ2-7 better. The CDR3 spans 15 residues. Germline V gene data show CDR1 as MNHEY and CDR2 as SMNVEV (reference sequence).

This clone has only a few counts. The J gene is TRBJ1-2, the V gene TRBV5-1; 12 bases map to TRBD1. The length of the CDR3 is 16 residues. Per the germline V gene, CDR1 is SGHRS and CDR2 is YFSETQ. V shed 4 bases, J shed 8 bases, and the junction held 12 bases outside the gene matches. CDR3: CASSPTSGTGGEGYTF. CDR3 DNA: TGCGCCAGCAGCCCTACCTCCGGGACAGGGGGCGAGGGCTACACCTTC.

J is TRBJ1-5 and V is TRBV15; D not resolved. The CDR3 is made up of 13 amino acids. Trimming removed 10 bases from V and 4 bases from J, with 14 bases in between. Germline CDR1 reads LNHNV; CDR2 reads YYDKDF (reference sequence). CDR3 loop: CAIRGRTNQPQHF. The CDR3 nucleotides are TGTGCCATCCGAGGCAGGACGAATCAGCCCCAGCATTTT. The full variable domain, with the rest looked up from reference TRBV15 and TRBJ1-5, is DAMVIQNPRYQVTQFGKPVTLSCSQTLNHNVMYWYQQKSSQAPKLLFHYYDKDFNNEADTPDNFQSRRPNTSFCFLDIRSPGLGDTAMYLCAIRGRTNQPQHFGDGTRLSIL.

This clone has a count of ten or more. V and J are TRBV18 and TRBJ2-3, with a tentative D call TRBD2 (5 bases). Germline CDR1 is KGHSH and CDR2 is LQKENI. CDR3 length: 14 amino acids. Trimming shortened V by 6 bases and J by 0 bases, and 10 bases separated the two germline ends. CDR3 DNA sequence: TGTGCCAGCTCGATGGACTTAAGCACAGATACGCAGTATTTT. It specifies CASSMDLSTDTQYF.

The rearrangement joins TRBV7-8 to TRBJ2-7, with 9 bases fitting TRBD1. The CDR3 length is 15 residues. Trimming at V came to 5 bases and at J to 5 bases, leaving 10 bases not matched to a gene. Germline CDR1 SGHVS, CDR2 FQNEAQ. CDR3 coding DNA: TGTGCCAGCAGCACCCAACAGGGGGCGTACGACGAGCAGTACTTC. It yields the protein CASSTQQGAYDEQYF.

The rearrangement uses TRBV4-3 and TRBJ2-1, with TRBD2 identical over 8 bases. CDR3 length: 16 amino acids. Unmatched junction bases numbered 4, after V lost 0 bases and J lost 3 bases. Germline values: CDR1 LGHNA, CDR2 YSLEER. CDR3 sequence (DNA): TGCGCCAGCAGCCAAGAGACCAGCGGGAGCTACAATGAGCAGTTCTTC. Its protein is CASSQETSGSYNEQFF.

This clone was counted at least ten times. The CDR3 coding sequence is TGCGCCAGCAGTCACGGGAGGGCGCAGCCCCAGCATTTT. This encodes CASSHGRAQPQHF. The rearrangement links TRBV23-1 to TRBJ1-5, with D unresolved. TRBV23-1 qualifies as an ORF whose function is uncertain. The ends were cut back, 3 bases at V and 7 bases at J, with 10 bases in the middle. CDR3 length: 13 residues.

As concerns this clone: The junction departs from germline at one end; a sequencing error may be responsible. The chain carries TRBV28 and TRBJ1-2; D gene ambiguous. CDR3 length equals 14 residues. Germline-derived CDR1 and CDR2 are MDHEN and SYDVKM. The CDR3 nucleotides read TGTGCCAGCAGGTTATCCGGGTCCCCCTATGGCTACACCTTC. Amino acids: CASRLSGSPYGYTF.

The chain recombines TRBV5-8 with TRBJ1-3, with D possibly being TRBD1 (5 bases). The germline gives CDR1 SGHTS, CDR2 YDEGEE. V shed 4 bases and J shed 0 bases, with 14 bases lying between them. This CDR3 contains 16 residues. CDR3 DNA: TGTGCCAGCAGCCGGGACGGGGGGAACTCTGGAAACACCATATATTTT. The encoded protein is CASSRDGGNSGNTIYF.

The sample holds a few counts of this clone. This rearrangement joins TRBV11-2 to TRBJ1-1, with D possibly being TRBD1 (6 bases). Germline-derived CDR1 and CDR2 are SGHAT and FQNNGV. CDR3 length: 13 residues. V lost 5 bases and J lost 2, with 9 bases in between. The CDR3 here is CASSHRENTEAFF. Written as DNA, the CDR3 is TGTGCCAGCAGCCACAGGGAAAACACTGAAGCTTTCTTT.

This clone has just a few counts. The CDR3 protein is CASSVRRAGDNEQFF. The CDR3 DNA follows: TGTGCCAGCAGTGTTAGGAGGGCCGGGGACAATGAGCAGTTCTTC. The V call is TRBV5-4, the J call TRBJ2-1; D may be TRBD2 (6 bases). Between the trimmed V and J ends, which lost 5 bases and 5 bases, there was a span of 17 bases. Germline V lookup: CDR1 SGHNT, CDR2 YYREEE (reference sequence). The CDR3 sequence is 15 residues long. The full variable domain, completed using reference TRBV5-4 and TRBJ2-1, is ETGVTQSPTHLIKTRGQQVTLRCSSQSGHNTVSWYQQALGQGPQFIFQYYREEENGRGNFPPRFSGLQFPNYSSELNVNALELDDSALYLCASSVRRAGDNEQFFGPGTRLTVL.

The chain joins TRBV7-2 to TRBJ1-2; the D gene is possibly TRBD1 (6 bases). Germline values: CDR1 SGHTA, CDR2 FQGNSA. The CDR3 loop spans 15 amino acids. The V gene lost 0 bases and the J gene lost 4 bases, with 12 bases spanning the gap. Written as DNA, the CDR3 is TGTGCCAGCAGCTTAGCAGCAGGGGTCGGCTATGGCTACACCTTC. This encodes CASSLAAGVGYGYTF.

This clone was seen a handful of times. The V call is TRBV7-2, the J call TRBJ2-1; 8 bases map to TRBD2. Trimming removed 2 bases from V and 3 bases from J; junction bases left unmatched: 9. The CDR3 sequence is 17 residues long. Per the germline V gene, CDR1 is SGHTA and CDR2 is FQGNSA. The CDR3 loop is CASSLHGRESGYNEQFF. Here the CDR3 DNA reads TGTGCCAGCAGCTTACACGGGAGGGAATCGGGCTACAATGAGCAGTTCTTC.

This chain's CDR3 is CAISESGPGVSQPQHF. The CDR3 DNA reads TGTGCCATCAGTGAGTCCGGGCCAGGTGTGAGTCAGCCCCAGCATTTT. The rearrangement links TRBV10-3 to TRBJ1-5; unclear D gene. Germline V gene data show CDR1 as ENHRY and CDR2 as SYGVKD. The CDR3 sequence is 16 residues long. Trimming stripped 0 bases from V and 6 bases from J, with 15 bases between.

The chain couples TRBV11-3 to TRBJ2-1, with 14 positions matching TRBD2. CDR3 size: 16 residues. Germline CDR1 and CDR2: SGHNT and YENEEA. Unmatched junction bases numbered 8, after V lost 5 bases and J lost 8 bases. This chain's CDR3 is CASSPQPGLAGDEQFF. CDR3 coding DNA: TGTGCCAGCAGCCCCCAACCGGGACTAGCGGGAGATGAGCAGTTCTTC.

This clone showed up many times. The chain joins TRBV7-9 to TRBJ2-6; a possible D gene is TRBD2 (5 bases). Germline lookup yields CDR1 SEHNR and CDR2 FQNEAQ (reference sequence). Trimming stripped 5 bases from V and 0 bases from J, with 8 bases between. The CDR3 runs 15 residues. CDR3 residues: CASSGLSSGANVLTF. The CDR3, as DNA: TGTGCCAGCAGCGGACTGAGCTCTGGGGCCAACGTCCTGACTTTC.